Sequencing of this T cell receptor beta chain was carried out in a study of T cells after yellow fever vaccination (dated by TCRdb to the late 2010s). At the level of the whole study: The SMART-Seq v4 Ultra Low Input RNA kit was used to prepare libraries from fractions with low cell numbers. To follow T-cell clones before and after primary and booster YFV17D yellow fever vaccination, bulk TCR alpha and beta repertoires were sequenced over time. Two healthy male donors made up the cohort, one aged 18 to 30 years and the other aged 30 to 40 years. Blood samples were taken at several timepoints before and after primary and secondary immunization, and bulk PBMC replicates and cell subsets were isolated.

The CDR3 spans 15 residues, from the cysteine through the phenylalanine. Just the 45-base CDR3 DNA is kept, in frame starting at base 1. V is pruned by 3 bases and J by 4 bases, leaving 11 bases of the junction without a gene match. The germline V gene (reference sequence) gives CDR1 as DFQATT and CDR2 as SNEGSKA. Synthesis of TCR cDNA relied on 5'RACE template switching, a step that introduced a universal primer site along with unique molecular identifiers. cDNA synthesis was primed from both the TCR alpha and TCR beta constant segments. Library amplification used two PCR steps, and the second PCR step added sample barcodes and sequencing adapters. Sequencing of libraries was done on Illumina HiSeq 2500 (2x100 bp) or NovaSeq (2x150 bp). In the original analysis: Demultiplexing of reads and collapsing into UMI consensus sequences were performed with MIGEC, and V(D)J alignment was carried out with MiXCR. Vaccine-responding clonotypes were defined with edgeR using replicate PBMC samples, requiring FDR below 0.01 and a log2 fold change above 5 up to day 15. Each bulk clonotype received a CD4 or CD8 identity based on whether the sequenced CD4 or CD8 repertoire contained that clonotype at higher abundance. TCRdb reprocessing: public reads trimmed at Q25 with fastp, clones called with MiXCR, in-frame beta chains kept. Entries that share a CDR3 protein sequence are merged under the most common genes and DNA. These V and J calls are TCRdb output, not the study's own analysis. The sample table records 60,000 to 95,000 distinct CDR3 sequences; more than 5.5% of these occur just once. The ten largest make up more than 25% of the sample.

General conclusions and limits of the study: Because the study included only a couple of donors, the extent to which the findings can be generalized is limited. Most clones expanded after primary vaccination were re-detected after the booster (around 96% of CD4 and about 88% of CD8), suggesting broad memory maintenance. Because abundant contaminating clonotypes from the bulk population could be contained in FACS-sorted repertoires, computational filtering was required. The secondary T-cell response was found to be weaker but faster than the primary response, with a peak reached on day 5 rather than on day 15. A small fraction of clonotypes showed up in both the CD4 and CD8 compartments, probably as a result of convergent recombination.

Of note for this clonotype: Its target antigen remains unknown. Per-base qualities were not stored, and no clone one base away is much larger.

The treatment or condition label of this sample denotes: live attenuated yellow fever vaccine strain. A standard Ficoll-Paque protocol was used to isolate PBMCs from peripheral blood. Dynabeads CD4 and CD8 positive selection kits were used to isolate CD4 and CD8 T-cell fractions. TriZol was used to extract RNA from bulk PBMCs, from CD4 and CD8 fractions, and from dextramer-positive and dextramer-negative fractions. This specimen was CD8+ T cells sorted from PBMCs, taken approximately 11 days after the first yellow fever vaccination. Recombination linked TRBV20-1 to TRBJ1-1; the central 7 bases match TRBD1. The receptor's source is a man younger than 35 who received the YFV17D yellow fever vaccine. The DNA is as follows: TGCAGTGCTAGTGAATACAGGGGAGTGGGCACTGAAGCTTTCTTT. Translated, it gives CSASEYRGVGTEAFF.